The 17 T cell receptor beta chains below were found in one sample sequenced in a study of T cell repertoires in cytomegalovirus infection. TCRdb re-called the reads through MiXCR, storing one row per CDR3 protein. The profile covers just over 300,000 distinct CDR3 sequences, with roughly a sixth appearing a single time and approximately 12% taken by the ten largest. Input material: PBMCs. All receptors derive from a human donor in good health (CMV status not recorded). Some clones in this sample may be carry-over from other donors' samples.

The chain links TRBV19 to TRBJ1-2, with unresolved D. The CDR3 covers 15 residues. V lost 2 bases, J lost 4 bases, and 14 bases lay in between. The germline V gene has CDR1 LNHDA and CDR2 SQIVND (reference sequence). The CDR3 spells CASSISYGGSYGYTF. The DNA of the CDR3 is TGTGCCAGTAGTATATCCTACGGAGGGTCCTATGGCTACACCTTC. Based on the CDR3 plus reference TRBV19 and TRBJ1-2, the full variable domain is DGGITQSPKYLFRKEGQNVTLSCEQNLNHDAMYWYRQDPGQGLRLIYYSQIVNDFQKGDIAEGYSVSREKKESFPLTVTSAQKNPTAFYLCASSISYGGSYGYTFGSGTRLTVV.

This clonotype came up many times. This chain joins TRBV7-2 and TRBJ2-7; possibly TRBD2 for D (5 bases). From germline, CDR1 is SGHTA and CDR2 FQGNSA. The CDR3 runs 13 residues. The germline V and J ends were trimmed by 1 base and 4 bases, with 8 bases remaining between them. The CDR3 DNA is TGTGCCAGCAGCTTAGGGTCGGGATACGAGCAGTACTTC. It encodes CASSLGSGYEQYF.

This clonotype was seen ten or more times. CDR3 in DNA: TGTGCCACCGCCCTTCCCTTGAGGGGGGGAAGGCTGTTTTTT. This translates into CATALPLRGGRLFF. The chain is built from TRBV6-1 and TRBJ2-2; perhaps TRBD2 as D (7 bases). The CDR3 contains 14 residues. The germline V gene has CDR1 MNHNS and CDR2 SASEGT. Trimming shortened V by 10 bases and J by 13 bases, and 25 bases separated the two germline ends.

This clonotype was seen just once. V is TRBV11-2 and J is TRBJ2-3; 11 nucleotides align to TRBD2. Losses at the gene ends were 4 bases for V and 1 base for J; bases not matched to a gene: 1. The germline gives CDR1 SGHAT, CDR2 FQNNGV. This CDR3 is built from 15 residues. The CDR3 sequence: CASSSSGGRTDTQYF. CDR3 sequence (DNA): TGTGCCAGCAGCTCTAGCGGGGGGCGCACAGATACGCAGTATTTT.

Notes on this clonotype: At one boundary the junction diverges from the germline segment, which might be a read error. V usage is TRBV12-3 or TRBV12-4 and J usage is TRBJ1-2, with D possibly TRBD1 on 5 matching bases. The length of the CDR3 is 14 residues. The CDR3 here is CAGSFGQGLDGYTF. The CDR3 DNA reads TGTGCCGGCAGTTTCGGGCAGGGTCTGGATGGCTACACCTTC.

The DNA for the CDR3 is TGCAGTGCTAGAGAGCCAACTAAAACCGACAGGGGTAGTCAGCCCCAGCATTTT. It translates to CSAREPTKTDRGSQPQHF. The chain recombines TRBV20-1 with TRBJ1-5; 8 bases line up with TRBD1. V lost 0 bases, J lost 6 bases, and 16 bases stayed unmatched. CDR1 DFQATT and CDR2 SNEGSKA come from the germline V gene (reference sequence). This CDR3 spans 18 amino acids.

The chain uses TRBV5-4 and TRBJ2-1; 8 bases align to TRBD2. Germline CDR1 and CDR2: SGHNT and YYREEE (reference sequence). CDR3 length equals 15 residues. V dropped 4 bases and J dropped 6; count of bases not matched to a gene: 9. The DNA of the CDR3 is TGTGCCAGCAGCACCGGAGGCGGGGGGAGCAATGAGCAGTTCTTC. Amino acid sequence: CASSTGGGGSNEQFF.

This clonotype was seen many times. This chain uses TRBV7-8 with TRBJ2-1; 10 nucleotides line up with TRBD1. CDR1 SGHVS and CDR2 FQNEAQ come from the germline V gene. This CDR3 region has 15 residues. Unmatched junction bases numbered 3, after V lost 5 bases and J lost 2 bases. DNA for the CDR3: TGTGCCAGCAGCCAAGGGACAGGGGCCTACAATGAGCAGTTCTTC. It is translated as CASSQGTGAYNEQFF.

This clonotype has just a few counts. The J gene is TRBJ1-5, the V gene TRBV19; 9 bases align to TRBD1. The CDR3 totals 17 residues. The V gene end was trimmed by 1 base and the J gene end by 2 bases; junction bases not matched to a gene: 6. From germline, CDR1 is LNHDA and CDR2 SQIVND (reference sequence). This CDR3 reads CASSIANTGGGNQPQHF. For the CDR3, the DNA is TGTGCCAGTAGTATAGCAAATACAGGGGGCGGCAATCAGCCCCAGCATTTT.

There are many counts of this clonotype. J is TRBJ2-5 and V is TRBV12-3 or TRBV12-4, with D maybe TRBD1 (6 bases). The CDR3 sequence is 15 residues long. V shed 1 base and J shed 5 bases, with 14 bases lying between them. Written as DNA, the CDR3 is TGTGCCAGCAGTTTAGAAAGGGGGTCCACGGAGACCCAGTACTTC. This translates into CASSLERGSTETQYF.

The chain recombines TRBV28 with TRBJ2-7; D is ambiguous. CDR1 is MDHEN and CDR2 is SYDVKM in the germline V gene. This CDR3 has 13 amino acids. Trimming shortened V by 6 bases and J by 6 bases, and 15 bases separated the two germline ends. CDR3 nucleotides: TGTGCCAGCAGCACGTTGGGGTCGATCGAGCAGTACTTC. It codes for CASSTLGSIEQYF.

CDR3 nucleotide sequence: TGCAGTGCCCCGGACAGGGGAGAGACCCAGTACTTC. Protein: CSAPDRGETQYF. The rearrangement joins TRBV20-1 to TRBJ2-5; TRBD1 aligns across 9 bases. After removal of 6 bases from V and 4 bases from J, the junction contained 3 bases not matched to a gene. The CDR3 has 12 amino acids. CDR1 and CDR2 from the germline V gene are DFQATT and SNEGSKA (reference sequence).

The chain has TRBV6-1 and TRBJ2-7, with D possibly TRBD2 on 7 matching bases. The ends were cut back, 6 bases at V and 5 bases at J, with 20 bases in the middle. The CDR3 spans 15 residues. Germline V lookup: CDR1 MNHNS, CDR2 SASEGT. CDR3 bases: TGTGCCAGCAGGAATAGGGGGGAGGGGCGGAACGAGCAGTACTTC. Translating it yields CASRNRGEGRNEQYF.

This clonotype has more than one count but fewer than ten. A much larger clone lies a single base off, so this may be a read error. V gene TRBV3-1 combines with J gene TRBJ1-1; D is unresolved. The CDR3 is 12 residues long. The ends were cut back, 2 bases at V and 5 bases at J, with 6 bases in the middle. The germline CDR1 and CDR2 sequences are LGHDT and YNNKEL (reference sequence). The CDR3 sequence: CASSQQETEAFF. The CDR3 coding sequence is TGTGCCAGCAGCCAACAGGAAACTGAAGCTTTCTTT.

There are a few counts of this clonotype. The chain combines TRBV11-2 with TRBJ2-7, with 8 bases fitting TRBD1. The CDR3 runs to 13 residues. V gave up 2 bases and J gave up 4 bases; unmatched junction bases: 1. Germline V CDR1 and CDR2: SGHAT, FQNNGV. CDR3 residues: CASSLYRGYEQYF. The CDR3 coding sequence is TGTGCCAGCAGCTTATACAGGGGGTACGAGCAGTACTTC. Filled out from reference TRBV11-2 and TRBJ2-7, the complete variable domain reads EAGVAQSPRYKIIEKRQSVAFWCNPISGHATLYWYQQILGQGPKLLIQFQNNGVVDDSQLPKDRFSAERLKGVDSTLKIQPAKLEDSAVYLCASSLYRGYEQYFGPGTRLTVT.

CDR3 protein: CASSYPGDYGYTF. CDR3 nucleotide sequence: TGTGCCAGCAGTTACCCTGGTGACTATGGCTACACCTTC. The V gene is TRBV6-5, the J gene TRBJ1-2; D gene unclear. Germline CDR1 and CDR2: MNHEY and SVGAGI. The CDR3 extends over 13 amino acids. Trimming left V 2 bases short and J 3 bases short, with 7 bases between.

The table lists this clonotype with a few counts. Written as DNA, the CDR3 is TGTGCCAGCTCACCACCGGGGGTTCCCGGCTACGAGCAGTACTTC. Translated, it gives CASSPPGVPGYEQYF. This rearrangement joins TRBV18 to TRBJ2-7; D may correspond to TRBD1 or TRBD2 (5 bases each). The CDR3 has 15 amino acids. Germline-derived CDR1 and CDR2 are KGHSH and LQKENI. The germline V and J ends were trimmed by 0 bases and 3 bases, with 12 bases remaining between them.